These 13 T cell receptor beta chains originate from one sample sequenced in a study of T cells in Graves' hyperthyroidism and ophthalmopathy. Using RNA transcripts as the source, TCR beta CDR3 regions were amplified. HTBI primers were the set used in a first-round RT-PCR of the TCR CDR3. TCRdb recomputed calls from the multiplex PCR reads with MiXCR, one row per CDR3 protein. This sample yields approximately 400,000 distinct CDR3 sequences, of which about 18% are seen a single time; 3.7% belongs to the top ten. The specimen was blood. The receptors were sampled from a woman younger than 30 with Graves' hyperthyroidism.

This clonotype was observed a few times. V and J are TRBV6-5 and TRBJ1-2; TRBD1 might be the D (6 bases). Per germline, CDR1 MNHEY and CDR2 SVGAGI. The CDR3 has 13 amino acids. V was shortened by 7 bases and J by 6 bases, with 15 bases between the two germline ends. CDR3 coding DNA: TGTGCCAGCATTAAGTCCAGGGGAGATGGCTACACCTTC. Translating it yields CASIKSRGDGYTF.

This clonotype has at least ten counts. The chain employs TRBV19 and TRBJ2-7; D uncertain. With 3 bases removed from V and 2 bases from J, the gap between germline ends came to 14 bases. Germline V CDR1 and CDR2: LNHDA, SQIVND (reference sequence). This CDR3 spans 15 amino acids. CDR3 protein: CASSMGSAGTYEQYF. DNA of the CDR3: TGTGCCAGTAGTATGGGAAGCGCTGGCACCTACGAGCAGTACTTC. Full variable domain (remainder filled in from reference TRBV19 and TRBJ2-7): DGGITQSPKYLFRKEGQNVTLSCEQNLNHDAMYWYRQDPGQGLRLIYYSQIVNDFQKGDIAEGYSVSREKKESFPLTVTSAQKNPTAFYLCASSMGSAGTYEQYFGPGTRLTVT.

This clonotype was counted once. The chain links TRBV7-8 to TRBJ2-2; no clear D. The CDR3 runs to 13 residues. With 5 bases removed from V and 5 bases from J, the gap between germline ends came to 9 bases. Germline lookup yields CDR1 SGHVS and CDR2 FQNEAQ. The CDR3 nucleotides read TGTGCCAGCAGCCATACTGGGACCGGGGAGCTGTTTTTT. Translating it yields CASSHTGTGELFF. The entire variable domain, with the rest obtained from reference TRBV7-8 and TRBJ2-2, is as follows: GAGVSQSPRYKVAKRGQDVALRCDPISGHVSLFWYQQALGQGPEFLTYFQNEAQLDKSGLPSDRFFAERPEGSVSTLKIQRTQQEDSAVYLCASSHTGTGELFFGEGSRLTVL.

This clonotype appeared many times. The genes are TRBV11-1 and TRBJ2-7; tentatively, D is TRBD2 (5 bases). The V gene's germline CDR1 is SGHAT and CDR2 FQDESV (reference sequence). The germline V and J ends were trimmed by 1 base and 2 bases, with 12 bases remaining between them. The CDR3 spans 15 residues. The CDR3 is CASSLGVEGAYEQYF. CDR3 coding DNA: TGTGCCAGCAGCTTAGGGGTTGAGGGAGCCTACGAGCAGTACTTC.

The sample holds many counts of this clonotype. The J gene is TRBJ1-4, the V gene TRBV5-6; D ambiguous. V lost 0 bases and J 2 bases, leaving 11 bases between the germline ends. The V gene's germline CDR1 is SGHDT and CDR2 YYEEEE. The CDR3 is 16 residues long. Here the CDR3 DNA reads TGTGCCAGCAGCTTGGGGGGATTGGGCACTAATGAAAAACTGTTTTTT. It codes for CASSLGGLGTNEKLFF.

This clonotype came up many times. This rearrangement joins TRBV7-9 to TRBJ2-4; TRBD2 is a possible D gene (7 bases). This CDR3 is built from 13 residues. V gave up 5 bases and J gave up 5 bases, with 10 bases separating them. In germline, CDR1 is SEHNR, CDR2 FQNEAQ (reference sequence). CDR3 sequence (DNA): TGTGCCAGCAGCCAGGGGAGGGAAAACATTCAGTACTTC. Its protein product is CASSQGRENIQYF.

The table lists this clonotype with many counts. As DNA, the CDR3 is TGTGCCAGCAGTCCGGGACTTGCTCGAAGCGAGCAGTACTTC. It specifies CASSPGLARSEQYF. This chain uses TRBV6-1 with TRBJ2-7, with a possible D match to TRBD2 (6 bases). Germline values: CDR1 MNHNS, CDR2 SASEGT. Trimming cost V 5 bases and J 6 bases, with 17 bases left between them. This CDR3 region has 14 residues.

The rearrangement uses TRBV20-1 and TRBJ1-6; D gene unclear. V shed 6 bases and J shed 0 bases, with 12 bases lying between them. The CDR3 contains 15 residues. Per the germline V gene, CDR1 is DFQATT and CDR2 is SNEGSKA (reference sequence). CDR3 coding DNA: TGCAGTGCCCTCCGGGTGAGCTCCTATAATTCACCCCTCCACTTT. Protein: CSALRVSSYNSPLHF.

This clonotype was found many times. The CDR3, as DNA: TGTGCCACCAGCAGAGCACCTTATAATCAGCCCCAGCATTTT. It encodes CATSRAPYNQPQHF. The chain is built from TRBV15 and TRBJ1-5; D is ambiguous. Trimming left V 1 base short and J 4 bases short, with 8 bases between. CDR1 is LNHNV, CDR2 YYDKDF, per germline (reference sequence). The CDR3 is 14 residues long.

At least ten counts were recorded for this clonotype. The CDR3 DNA reads as TGTGCCAGCAGCTTCGGGTGGACAGGCGCGAACACTGAAGCTTTCTTT. Protein: CASSFGWTGANTEAFF. This chain joins TRBV11-2 and TRBJ1-1; 7 positions match TRBD1. This CDR3 has 16 amino acids. Germline CDR1 SGHAT, CDR2 FQNNGV. V shed 3 bases, J shed 1 base, and the junction held 8 bases outside the gene matches.

Ten or more counts support this clonotype. The chain links TRBV10-3 to TRBJ2-7; 8 bases line up with TRBD1. The length of the CDR3 is 15 residues. Germline CDR1 and CDR2: ENHRY and SYGVKD. Germline trimming cut 0 bases from V and 12 bases from J; bases unmatched to any gene: 13. The DNA for the CDR3 is TGTGCCATCAGTGAGTCGAAGGGGACAGGCCTACCAGTGTACTTC. Translated, it gives CAISESKGTGLPVYF.

The V gene is TRBV20-1, the J gene TRBJ1-2; TRBD1 matches at 12 bases. CDR3 size: 16 residues. The J segment lost 4 bases and the V segment lost 4 bases, leaving 10 bases of the junction unmatched. Germline V lookup: CDR1 DFQATT, CDR2 SNEGSKA (reference sequence). The CDR3 loop is CSATGTGGVLPYGYTF. Written as DNA, the CDR3 is TGCAGTGCTACGGGGACAGGGGGCGTACTGCCCTATGGCTACACCTTC.

This clonotype was recorded a few times. This chain joins TRBV5-6 and TRBJ2-7, with D perhaps matching TRBD2 (6 bases). This CDR3 comprises 14 residues. Germline assignment: CDR1 SGHDT and CDR2 YYEEEE. The V and J ends lost 5 bases and 5 bases respectively, with 17 bases between them. In nucleotides, the CDR3 is TGTGCCAGCAGAATCTTCGGCGGGGTCAACGAGCAGTACTTC. It codes for CASRIFGGVNEQYF. The whole variable domain, remainder taken from reference TRBV5-6 and TRBJ2-7, is DAGVTQSPTHLIKTRGQQVTLRCSPKSGHDTVSWYQQALGQGPQFIFQYYEEEERQRGNFPDRFSGHQFPNYSSELNVNALLLGDSALYLCASRIFGGVNEQYFGPGTRLTVT.